Listed below are T cell receptor beta chains from one sample, sequenced in a study of Graves' ophthalmopathy and Graves' hyperthyroidism. TCRdb processed the multiplex PCR reads anew with MiXCR; each CDR3 protein has one entry. The sample yields about 740,000 distinct CDR3 sequences, 40% seen once. The sequenced material came from peripheral blood. All receptors come from an adult man with Graves' ophthalmopathy. Each CDR3 is given with its conserved first and last residue. The D gene is left open where the match is weak. Clone size is not always given. Where it is, it says once, few, many or a class for expanded clones.

D gene | J gene | V gene | clone size | CDR3 protein | CDR3 DNA
NA | TRBJ2-5 | TRBV11-2 | few | CASSFLGGPGETQYF | TGTGCCAGCAGCTTTCTGGGGGGGCCTGGAGAGACCCAGTACTTC
TRBD1 | TRBJ2-2 | TRBV7-9 | NA | CASSVRDRVFPGELFF | TGTGCCAGCAGCGTCCGGGACAGGGTGTTTCCCGGGGAGCTGTTTTTT
TRBD1 | TRBJ2-6 | TRBV7-9 | many | CASRPQGASGANVLTF | TGTGCCAGCAGACCACAGGGGGCGTCTGGGGCCAACGTCCTGACTTTC
NA | TRBJ1-1 | TRBV20-1 | NA | CSARRWGHTEAFF | TGCAGTGCCAGGAGGTGGGGACACACTGAAGCTTTCTTT
TRBD2 | TRBJ2-5 | TRBV5-5 | NA | CASSSPGLAGWTQYF | TGTGCCAGCAGTTCCCCGGGACTAGCGGGATGGACCCAGTACTTC
TRBD1 | TRBJ1-2 | TRBV19 | NA | CASSDREYGHTF | TGTGCCAGTAGCGACAGGGAGTATGGCCACACCTTC
NA | TRBJ2-7 | TRBV5-1 | few | CASSLRGAQYEQYF | TGCGCCAGCAGCTTGAGGGGGGCGCAGTACGAGCAGTACTTC
NA | TRBJ1-6 | TRBV20-1 | NA | CSARVAGTSPLRF | TGCAGTGCTAGAGTGGCAGGTACCTCACCCCTCCGCTTT
NA | TRBJ2-5 | TRBV6-6 | few | CASSYRHGTQYF | TGTGCCAGCAGTTACAGGCACGGGACCCAGTACTTC
NA | TRBJ2-5 | TRBV7-9 | many | CASSLSSGFGTQYF | TGTGCCAGCAGCTTATCTTCAGGTTTCGGGACCCAGTACTTC
NA | TRBJ2-6 | TRBV19 | few | CASSILLAGSGANVLTF | TGTGCCAGTAGTATCCTCCTGGCGGGCTCTGGGGCCAACGTCCTGACTTTC
NA | TRBJ1-2 | TRBV10-3 | many | CAITPDWQVDGYTF | TGTGCCATCACCCCAGATTGGCAGGTGGATGGCTACACCTTC
NA | TRBJ1-1 | TRBV19 | NA | CASGEDLMNTEAFF | TGTGCCAGTGGGGAGGACCTGATGAACACTGAAGCTTTCTTT
TRBD1 | TRBJ1-6 | TRBV10-2 | NA | CATRGTGKGSPLHF | TGTGCCACCCGTGGGACAGGGAAAGGCTCACCCCTCCACTTT
NA | TRBJ1-4 | TRBV20-1 | NA | CSARQVTGGVFPNEKLFF | TGCAGTGCTAGACAAGTGACCGGGGGCGTCTTCCCTAATGAAAAACTGTTTTTT
NA | TRBJ1-2 | TRBV10-3 | once | CASSATEVGYTF | TGTGCCAGCAGTGCGACTGAAGTTGGCTACACCTTC
NA | TRBJ2-2 | TRBV29-1 | NA | CSVSGGSTGELFF | TGCAGCGTTAGCGGAGGGAGCACCGGGGAGCTGTTTTTT